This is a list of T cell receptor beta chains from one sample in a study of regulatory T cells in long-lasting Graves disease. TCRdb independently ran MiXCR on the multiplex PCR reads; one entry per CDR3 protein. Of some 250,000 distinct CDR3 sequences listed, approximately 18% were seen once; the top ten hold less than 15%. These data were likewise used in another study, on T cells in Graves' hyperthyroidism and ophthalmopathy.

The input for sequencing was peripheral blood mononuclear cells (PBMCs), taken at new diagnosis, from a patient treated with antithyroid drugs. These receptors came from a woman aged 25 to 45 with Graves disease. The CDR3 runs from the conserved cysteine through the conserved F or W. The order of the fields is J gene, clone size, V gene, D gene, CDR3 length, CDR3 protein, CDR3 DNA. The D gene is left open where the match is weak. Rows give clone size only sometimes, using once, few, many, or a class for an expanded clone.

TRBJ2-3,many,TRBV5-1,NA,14,CASSLAEGGQTQYF,TGCGCCAGCAGCTTGGCCGAGGGGGGACAGACGCAGTATTTT
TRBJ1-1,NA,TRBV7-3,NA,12,CASSWTWLEAFF,TGTGCCAGCAGCTGGACGTGGCTTGAAGCTTTCTTT
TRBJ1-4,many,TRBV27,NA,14,CASSFVRSNEKLFF,TGTGCCAGCAGTTTTGTACGGTCAAATGAAAAACTGTTTTTT
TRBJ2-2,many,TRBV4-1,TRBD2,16,CASSQDTAGYTGELFF,TGTGCCAGCAGCCAAGACACAGCGGGGTACACCGGGGAGCTGTTTTTT
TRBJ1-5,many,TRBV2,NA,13,CASNREPNQPQHF,TGTGCCAGCAATCGGGAGCCCAATCAGCCCCAGCATTTT
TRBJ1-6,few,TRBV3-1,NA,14,CASSQGTVDSPLHF,TGTGCCAGCAGCCAAGGGACAGTAGATTCACCCCTCCACTTT
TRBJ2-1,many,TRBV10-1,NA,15,CASSEGGTANNEQFF,TGCGCCAGCAGTGAGGGAGGCACAGCGAACAATGAGCAGTTCTTC
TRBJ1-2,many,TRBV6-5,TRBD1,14,CASSYSGRGEGYTF,TGTGCCAGCAGTTACTCGGGCAGGGGGGAAGGCTACACCTTC
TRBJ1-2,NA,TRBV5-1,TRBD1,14,CASSPGQGAEGYTF,TGCGCCAGCAGCCCCGGACAGGGGGCAGAGGGCTACACCTTC
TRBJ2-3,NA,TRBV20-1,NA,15,CSARDFVMSTDTQYF,TGCAGTGCTAGAGATTTTGTCATGAGCACAGATACGCAGTATTTT
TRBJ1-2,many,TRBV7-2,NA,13,CASSLVQNYGYTF,TGTGCCAGCAGCTTAGTACAGAACTATGGCTACACCTTC
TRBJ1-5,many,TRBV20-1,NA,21,CSAKVGPLAAPEGYSNQPQHF,TGCAGTGCTAAGGTGGGGCCTCTGGCGGCACCGGAGGGATATAGCAATCAGCCCCAGCATTTT
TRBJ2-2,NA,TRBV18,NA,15,CASSPVGFGTGELFF,TGTGCCAGCTCACCAGTAGGCTTTGGCACCGGGGAGCTGTTTTTT
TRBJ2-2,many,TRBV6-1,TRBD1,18,CASSPVPPGQGAVGELFF,TGTGCCAGCAGTCCAGTACCGCCGGGACAGGGGGCAGTCGGAGAGCTGTTTTTT
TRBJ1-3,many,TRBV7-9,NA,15,CASSLARQPGNTIYF,TGTGCCAGCAGCTTAGCGCGCCAGCCTGGAAACACCATATATTTT
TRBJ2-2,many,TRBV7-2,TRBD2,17,CASSLGLAGGHTGELFF,TGTGCCAGCAGCTTAGGGCTTGCGGGGGGCCACACCGGGGAGCTGTTTTTT
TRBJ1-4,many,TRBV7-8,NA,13,CASSPGEIGKLFF,TGTGCCAGCAGCCCGGGAGAGATCGGAAAACTGTTTTTT
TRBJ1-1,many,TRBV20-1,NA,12,CSAGTMNTEAFF,TGCAGTGCCGGGACTATGAACACTGAAGCTTTCTTT
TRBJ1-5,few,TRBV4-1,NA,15,CASSQADFRVQPQHF,TGCGCCAGCAGCCAAGCGGATTTTAGGGTGCAGCCCCAGCATTTT
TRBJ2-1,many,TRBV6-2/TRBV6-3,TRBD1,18,CASSEDRGIINSYNEQFF,TGTGCCAGCAGTGAGGACAGGGGCATAATCAACTCCTACAATGAGCAGTTCTTC
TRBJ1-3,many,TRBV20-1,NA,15,CSARDGARAGNTIYF,TGCAGTGCTAGAGATGGAGCCAGGGCTGGAAACACCATATATTTT
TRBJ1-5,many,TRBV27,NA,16,CASSFRGGYSNQPQHF,TGTGCCAGCAGTTTCAGGGGAGGATATAGCAATCAGCCCCAGCATTTT
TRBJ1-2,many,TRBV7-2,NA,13,CASSLASHRGYTF,TGTGCCAGCAGCTTAGCTAGTCACAGGGGCTACACCTTC
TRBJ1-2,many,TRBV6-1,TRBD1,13,CASNRGASYGYTF,TGTGCCAGCAACAGGGGCGCGAGCTATGGCTACACCTTC
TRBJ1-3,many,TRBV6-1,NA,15,CASRRARTSGNTIYF,TGTGCCAGCAGGAGGGCTCGAACCTCTGGAAACACCATATATTTT
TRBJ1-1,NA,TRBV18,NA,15,CASSPLAGRNTEAFF,TGTGCCAGCTCACCACTCGCAGGCCGGAACACTGAAGCTTTCTTT
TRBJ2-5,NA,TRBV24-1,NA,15,CATSEAGTLQETQYF,TGTGCCACCAGTGAAGCCGGGACACTCCAAGAGACCCAGTACTTC
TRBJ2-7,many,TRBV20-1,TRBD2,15,CSARALAGGFYEQYF,TGCAGTGCTAGGGCCCTAGCGGGGGGGTTCTACGAGCAGTACTTC
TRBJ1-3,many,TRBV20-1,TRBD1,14,CSARDWQGAHAIYF,TGCAGTGCTAGAGATTGGCAGGGGGCCCATGCCATATATTTT
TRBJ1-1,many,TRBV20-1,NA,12,CSAFWGSTEAFF,TGCAGTGCTTTTTGGGGCTCGACTGAAGCTTTCTTT
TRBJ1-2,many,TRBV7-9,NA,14,CASSLRDNNYGYTF,TGTGCCAGCAGCCTCCGGGACAATAACTATGGCTACACCTTC
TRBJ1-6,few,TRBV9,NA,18,CASSEGGVGATYNSPLHF,TGTGCCAGCAGCGAGGGGGGAGTGGGGGCGACCTATAATTCACCCCTCCACTTT
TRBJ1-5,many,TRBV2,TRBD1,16,CASSPGDRGLGQPQHF,TGTGCCAGCAGCCCCGGGGACAGGGGGCTCGGGCAGCCCCAGCATTTT
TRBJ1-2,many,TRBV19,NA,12,CASSFTGYGYTF,TGTGCCAGTAGCTTCACAGGGTATGGCTACACCTTC
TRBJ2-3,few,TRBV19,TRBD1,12,CAGRQGADTQYF,TGTGCCGGCCGACAGGGTGCAGATACGCAGTATTTT
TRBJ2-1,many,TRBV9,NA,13,CASSSPTDNEQFF,TGTGCCAGCAGCTCCCCTACCGACAATGAGCAGTTCTTC
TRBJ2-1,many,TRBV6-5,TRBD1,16,CASSSPGDRVANEQFF,TGTGCCAGCAGTTCGCCGGGTGACAGGGTGGCAAATGAGCAGTTCTTC
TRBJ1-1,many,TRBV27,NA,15,CASSPEPDGYTEAFF,TGTGCCAGCAGTCCCGAACCTGACGGTTACACTGAAGCTTTCTTT
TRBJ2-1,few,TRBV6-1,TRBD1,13,CASSGDSHMEQFF,TGTGCCAGCAGTGGGGACAGCCATATGGAGCAGTTCTTC
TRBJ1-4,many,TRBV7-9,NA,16,CASSSPDDAISEKLFF,TGTGCCAGCAGCTCACCTGACGACGCAATTAGTGAAAAACTGTTTTTT
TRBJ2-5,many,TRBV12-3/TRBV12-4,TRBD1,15,CASSTTGGAGETQYF,TGTGCCAGCAGTACGACAGGGGGAGCAGGAGAGACCCAGTACTTC
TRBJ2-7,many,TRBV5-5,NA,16,CASSLGPGGGPYEQYF,TGTGCCAGCAGCTTGGGGCCCGGCGGGGGCCCCTACGAGCAGTACTTC
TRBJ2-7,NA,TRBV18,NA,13,CASSTLGVVEQYF,TGTGCCAGCTCGACCTTAGGGGTTGTTGAGCAGTACTTC
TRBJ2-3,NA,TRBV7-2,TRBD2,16,CASSLGGGGGTDTQYF,TGTGCCAGCAGCTTAGGCGGCGGGGGGGGCACAGATACGCAGTATTTT
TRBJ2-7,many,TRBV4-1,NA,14,CASSQGRDGYEQYF,TGCGCCAGCAGCCAAGGCCGGGACGGCTACGAGCAGTACTTC
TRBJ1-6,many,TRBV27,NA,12,CASSLVGSPLHF,TGTGCCAGCAGTTTAGTGGGTTCACCCCTCCACTTT
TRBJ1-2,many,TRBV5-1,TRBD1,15,CASSYRDRTNYGYTF,TGCGCCAGCAGCTACCGGGACAGGACCAACTATGGCTACACCTTC
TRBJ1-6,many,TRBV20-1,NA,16,CSARTLGGPINSPLHF,TGCAGTGCTAGAACCCTTGGGGGACCTATTAATTCACCCCTCCACTTT
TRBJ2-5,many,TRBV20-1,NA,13,CSASRGNQETQYF,TGCAGTGCTAGCCGGGGTAACCAAGAGACCCAGTACTTC
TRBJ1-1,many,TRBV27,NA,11,CASREGPEAFF,TGTGCCAGCAGAGAAGGACCTGAAGCTTTCTTT
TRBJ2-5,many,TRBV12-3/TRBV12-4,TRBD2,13,CASSFGGEGTQYF,TGTGCCAGCAGTTTTGGAGGGGAGGGGACCCAGTACTTC
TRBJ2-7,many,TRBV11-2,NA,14,CASSLGRASYEQYF,TGTGCCAGCAGCTTAGGCAGGGCCTCCTACGAGCAGTACTTC
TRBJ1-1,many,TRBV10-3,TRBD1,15,CAIKAADRMNTEAFF,TGTGCCATCAAAGCTGCGGACAGGATGAACACTGAAGCTTTCTTT
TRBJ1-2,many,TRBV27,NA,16,CASSPVDRTDSYGYTF,TGTGCCAGCAGTCCCGTCGACCGGACAGACTCCTATGGCTACACCTTC
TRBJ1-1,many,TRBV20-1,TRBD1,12,CSARQGSTEAFF,TGCAGTGCCAGACAGGGGAGCACTGAAGCTTTCTTT